The T cell receptor beta chain under discussion was sequenced for a study of Ad26.COV2.S vaccination and SARS-CoV-2 variants (dated by TCRdb to the early 2020s). Notes on the research overall: Donors in the vaccine arm were drawn from COV1001, a phase I-IIa trial of Ad26.COV2.S in healthy adults that was multicentre, randomized, double-blind and placebo-controlled. Ad26.COV2.S was administered intramuscularly at 5 x 10^10 or 1 x 10^11 viral particles, either as a single shot or as two shots given 56 days apart. TCRbeta repertoire sequencing was used to assess the specificity and breadth of SARS-CoV-2-reactive T cell receptors after Ad26.COV2.S vaccination. A total of 32 samples were included in the TCR-sequenced set, comprising around 19 Ad26.COV2.S vaccine recipients, 5 placebo recipients and 8 SARS-CoV-2 convalescent individuals. Trial participants were randomized into five groups of five: low-dose or high-dose Ad26.COV2.S given once or twice, or placebo on both occasions. Throughout the experiments and outcome assessment, investigators stayed blinded to trial group allocation. Overall study outcomes, separate from this receptor: The authors noted that the TCR breadth and depth analyses may have underestimated total T cell responses. After vaccination, substantial breadth of spike-specific CD8+ and CD4+ T cell responses was reported. Spike-specific TCR breadth was higher in Ad26.COV2.S recipients than in placebo recipients (P = 0.0014). The study was not powered to compare responses between vaccine doses or regimens. Non-spike TCR breadth was comparable between vaccine and placebo recipients, consistent with the vaccine containing only spike.

According to the germline V gene, CDR1 reads SGHAT and CDR2 reads FQNNGV. Trimming removed 5 bases from V and 3 bases from J; the gene matches leave 4 bases unexplained. The CDR3 runs 14 residues from the cysteine to the phenylalanine. Kept here is only the CDR3 DNA, which spans 42 bases and is read in frame from base 1. Of note for this clone: The antigen this receptor binds is unknown. Base qualities were left out, and no much larger clone turns up one base away.

Reading the label with the study, this specimen's treatment or condition is: over 15 received Ad26.COV2.S at low or high dose, single or two shots; several received placebo; per-sample allocation not given. Repertoires of vaccine and placebo recipients were sequenced from samples taken on day 63 after the first injection. Between 29 July and 7 August 2020, Cohort 1b enrolled about two dozen adults aged 18-55 years at one site in Boston, USA. Ad26.COV2.S was a replication-incompetent adenovirus type 26 vector expressing a prefusion-stabilized SARS-CoV-2 spike protein from the original Wuhan strain. The immunoSEQ Assay was used to sequence TCRbeta CDR3 regions. After extraction, genomic DNA underwent amplification by bias-controlled multiplex PCR, followed by high-throughput sequencing. In the source study's methods: Collapsing and filtering of sequences were performed to quantify the absolute abundance of each unique TCRbeta CDR3 region. T cell fraction was estimated by normalization of TCRbeta template counts to usable DNA, with usable DNA being measured through amplification of reference genes present in all nucleated cells. Repertoire TCRs were annotated as SARS-CoV-2-specific by exact matching of V gene, CDR3 amino acid sequence and J gene to a known reactive TCR set. The reference SARS-CoV-2 TCR set came from MIRA and was filtered for enrichment in COVID-19-positive ImmuneCODE repertoires, removing public or cross-reactive TCRs. Based on the MIRA antigens, annotated TCRs were further analysed at the level of specific ORF or position within ORF. Breadth was defined as annotated unique rearrangements over total unique productive rearrangements; depth was the summed frequency of those rearrangements. Two-sided Wilcoxon rank-sum tests were used to compare TCR breadth between groups. Here the immuneACCESS table is served through TCRdb, limited to in-frame sequences with V and J called. Missing clones are a known gap in these copies; in checked studies unresolved V genes cover under half, and the rest lacks a known reason. V and J calls and clone size follow that table, whereas D and trimming were derived from the DNA. Recorded for this sample are about 440,000 clones; 90% of them occurred a single time. The ten top clones hold about 4.4% of the sample.

The chain uses TRBV11-2 and TRBJ2-5, with TRBD1 identical over 9 junction bases. The clonotype comes from a person aged 18-65 years who received the Ad26.COV2.S COVID-19 vaccine or a placebo. The specimen comprised peripheral blood, sampled in a trial of Ad26.COV2.S vaccine versus placebo. The CDR3 here reads CASSPGTGKETQYF. The nucleotide sequence reads TGTGCCAGCAGCCCCGGGACAGGGAAAGAGACCCAGTACTTC.